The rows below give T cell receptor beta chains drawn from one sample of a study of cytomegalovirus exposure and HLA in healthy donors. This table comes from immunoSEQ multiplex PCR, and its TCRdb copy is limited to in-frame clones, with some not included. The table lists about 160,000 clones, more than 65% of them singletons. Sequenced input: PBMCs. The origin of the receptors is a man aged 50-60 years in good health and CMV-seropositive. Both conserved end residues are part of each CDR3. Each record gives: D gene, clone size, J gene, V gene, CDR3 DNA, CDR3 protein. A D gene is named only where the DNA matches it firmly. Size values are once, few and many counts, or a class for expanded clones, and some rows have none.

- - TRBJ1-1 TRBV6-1 TGTGCCAGCAGTGATTCAGGGATAGAAGCTTTCTTT CASSDSGIEAFF
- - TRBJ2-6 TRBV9 TGTGCCAGCAGCAATCAGGCGAGACAGATTATTTCAGGGGCCAACGTCCTGACTTTC CASSNQARQIISGANVLTF
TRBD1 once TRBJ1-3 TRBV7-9 TGTGCCAGCAGCCCAGGGACAGGGTCTGGAAACACCATATATTTT CASSPGTGSGNTIYF
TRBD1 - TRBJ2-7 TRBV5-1 TGCGCCAGCAGCCTCATGGGACAGTACTACGAGCAGTACTTC CASSLMGQYYEQYF
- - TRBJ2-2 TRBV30 TGTGCCTGGAGGGAGGGCGGGGAGCTGTTTTTT CAWREGGELFF
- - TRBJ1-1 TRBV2 TGTGCCAGCAGTTTTCCCCGGGAGGGTGACCATCAAGGTCCTGAAGCTTTCTTT CASSFPREGDHQGPEAFF
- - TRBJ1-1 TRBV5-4 TGTGCCAGCAGCTTGGCTGTACTCACTGAAGCTTTCTTT CASSLAVLTEAFF
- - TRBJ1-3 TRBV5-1 TGCGCCAGCAGCTTGGGAGGGCAGGCCGGAGGAAACACCATATATTTT CASSLGGQAGGNTIYF
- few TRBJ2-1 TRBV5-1 TGCGCCAGCAGGGCTTCGTCCCCCAGTAATGAGCAGTTCTTC CASRASSPSNEQFF
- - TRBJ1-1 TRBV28 TGTGCCAGCAGCCTCCTCACTGAAGCTTTCTTT CASSLLTEAFF
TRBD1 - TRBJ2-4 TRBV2 TGTGCCAGCAGTATGACAGGGGTAGGCATTCAGTACTTC CASSMTGVGIQYF
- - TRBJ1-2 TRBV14 TGCGCCAGCAGCCGTAAACAGGCCTATGGCTACACCTTC CASSRKQAYGYTF
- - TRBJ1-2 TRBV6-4 TGTGCCAGCAGTGACTCCTTAGGGCAGGCGGGTGGCTACACCTTC CASSDSLGQAGGYTF
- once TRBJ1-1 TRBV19 TGTGCCAGTAGTATGGGTGGCGGTGAAGCTTTCTTT CASSMGGGEAFF
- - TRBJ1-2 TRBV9 TGTGCCAGCAGCGGGCCGACACCCCGTCGCTATGGCTACACCTTC CASSGPTPRRYGYTF
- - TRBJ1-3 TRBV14 TGTGCCAGCAGCCCCAGCCAATTTAAGTCGGACTCCATATATTTT CASSPSQFKSDSIYF
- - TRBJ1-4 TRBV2 TGTGCCAGCAGTGAAAGGAGGAACAGAGCCACAACTAATGAAAAACTGTTTTTT CASSERRNRATTNEKLFF
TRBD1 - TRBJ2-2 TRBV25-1 TGTGCCAGCAGTCGGACAGGGGGCAACACCGGGGAGCTGTTTTTT CASSRTGGNTGELFF
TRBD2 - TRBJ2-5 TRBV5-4 TGTGCCAGCAGCTTTTCCCTAGCGGGTGGAGAGACCCAGTACTTC CASSFSLAGGETQYF
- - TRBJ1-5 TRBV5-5 TGTGCCAGCAGCCCCACAGACTATAGCAATCAGCCCCAGCATTTT CASSPTDYSNQPQHF
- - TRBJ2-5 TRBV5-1 TGCGCCAGCAGCGGAACAGGGACCCAGTACTTC CASSGTGTQYF
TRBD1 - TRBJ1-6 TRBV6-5 TGTGCCAGCAGAACGGGGACAGGGGCTTCACCCCTCCACTTT CASRTGTGASPLHF
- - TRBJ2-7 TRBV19 TGTGCCAGCCAACAGGGAACACGGAACGAGCAGTACTTC CASQQGTRNEQYF
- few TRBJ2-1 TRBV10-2 TGCGCCACATCATATCAGGGGCAATACAATGAGCAGTTCTTC CATSYQGQYNEQFF
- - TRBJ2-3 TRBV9 TGTGCCAGCAGCGCCTACAGCTCTAGCACAGATACGCAGTATTTT CASSAYSSSTDTQYF
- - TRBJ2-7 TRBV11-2 TGTGCCAGCAGCTTGTGGGGCGGGGGCAGTAACGAGCAGTACTTC CASSLWGGGSNEQYF
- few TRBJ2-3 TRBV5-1 TGCGCCAGCAGCTTTCCAGGGACAGATACGCAGTATTTT CASSFPGTDTQYF
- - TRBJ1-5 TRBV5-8 TGTGCCAGCAGCTTGGGACACCTGCGTCCGCCCCAGCATTTT CASSLGHLRPPQHF
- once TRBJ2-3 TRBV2 TGTGCCAGCACAAAATACTCCAGCACAGATACGCAGTATTTT CASTKYSSTDTQYF
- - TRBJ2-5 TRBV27 TGTGCCAGCAGCCGATTAGATAGCGGTTTCCAAGAGACCCAGTACTTC CASSRLDSGFQETQYF
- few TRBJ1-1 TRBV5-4 TGTGCCAGCAGCTTGGATCAGGGTGTCACTGAAGCTTTCTTT CASSLDQGVTEAFF
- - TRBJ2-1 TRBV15 TGTGCCACCAGCAGAGGAGACAATGAGCAGTTCTTC CATSRGDNEQFF
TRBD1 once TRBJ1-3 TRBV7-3 TGTGCCAGCAGCCCGGACAGGGTACCGGGAAACACCATATATTTT CASSPDRVPGNTIYF